A selection of T cell receptor beta chains follows, all from one sample in a study of T cells after yellow fever vaccination. TCRdb ran MiXCR on the 5' RACE reads and lists one entry per CDR3 protein. Of 100,000 to 150,000 distinct CDR3 sequences listed, more than 6.5% are singletons. The material sequenced was CD4+ T cells sorted from PBMCs, taken around 10 days after the first yellow fever vaccination. Receptor source: a man aged 18 to 35 who received the YFV17D yellow fever vaccine. Both conserved end residues are part of each CDR3. The D gene is left open where the match is weak. Where a row states a size, it is once, few, many or the class of an expanded clone; other rows omit it.

J gene	V gene	clone size	D gene	CDR3 protein	CDR3 DNA
TRBJ2-1	TRBV12-3/TRBV12-4	many	NA	CASSLNGAYNEQFF	TGTGCCAGCAGTTTAAATGGGGCCTACAATGAGCAGTTCTTC
TRBJ2-5	TRBV9	many	TRBD1	CASSVTPLGTGGLETQYF	TGTGCCAGCAGCGTTACACCGTTGGGGACAGGGGGCTTAGAGACCCAGTACTTC
TRBJ2-3	TRBV4-3	many	NA	CASSQTGGGKLDTQYF	TGCGCCAGCAGCCAGACGGGAGGGGGCAAGTTAGATACGCAGTATTTT
TRBJ2-7	TRBV5-6	NA	NA	CASSSGTSRQYF	TGTGCCAGCAGCTCAGGGACATCGAGGCAGTACTTC
TRBJ2-5	TRBV29-1	NA	NA	CSSRGRRLETQYF	TGCAGCTCCCGGGGGAGGCGGTTGGAGACCCAGTACTTC
TRBJ1-1	TRBV7-9	many	TRBD1	CASSRRQGRDTEAFF	TGTGCCAGCAGCCGTAGACAGGGTAGGGACACTGAAGCTTTCTTT
TRBJ2-4	TRBV12-3/TRBV12-4	many	TRBD1	CASTTGGFPLNIQYF	TGTGCCAGCACGACAGGGGGCTTCCCCCTAAACATTCAGTACTTC
TRBJ1-2	TRBV7-2	many	NA	CASSPGQLHGYTF	TGTGCCAGCAGCCCTGGACAGCTCCATGGCTACACCTTC
TRBJ1-2	TRBV5-1	many	NA	CASSLVGADYGYTF	TGCGCCAGCAGCTTGGTAGGGGCGGACTATGGCTACACCTTC
TRBJ2-7	TRBV6-1	many	NA	CASRRNLQAEYEQYF	TGTGCCAGCAGGCGGAATCTACAGGCTGAATACGAGCAGTACTTC
TRBJ2-7	TRBV12-3/TRBV12-4	many	TRBD1	CASSPGDRIYEQYF	TGTGCCAGCAGTCCCGGGGACAGGATCTACGAGCAGTACTTC
TRBJ2-5	TRBV4-3	many	TRBD2	CASSQEPSGGAETQYF	TGCGCCAGCAGCCAAGAGCCAAGCGGGGGGGCTGAGACCCAGTACTTC
TRBJ2-2	TRBV5-1	many	TRBD2	CASSNRTSGAGELFF	TGCGCCAGCAGCAACAGGACTAGCGGGGCCGGGGAGCTGTTTTTT
TRBJ1-6	TRBV6-5	NA	TRBD1	CASNWGQTLNSPLHF	TGTGCCAGCAATTGGGGACAGACTCTAAATTCACCCCTCCACTTT
TRBJ1-3	TRBV7-2	NA	NA	CASSLQGQSSGNTIYF	TGTGCCAGCAGCTTGCAGGGTCAGAGCTCTGGAAACACCATATATTTT
TRBJ1-1	TRBV30	NA	TRBD1	CAWNHRGRIDTEAFF	TGTGCCTGGAACCACAGGGGGCGGATAGACACTGAAGCTTTCTTT
TRBJ2-5	TRBV5-1	many	TRBD1	CASSPGTARETQYF	TGCGCCAGCAGCCCCGGGACAGCTCGAGAGACCCAGTACTTC
TRBJ1-2	TRBV12-3/TRBV12-4	many	NA	CAARFNYGYTF	TGTGCCGCCAGGTTCAACTATGGCTACACCTTC
TRBJ1-2	TRBV20-1	many	NA	CSANHGNPLWGYTF	TGCAGTGCCAATCACGGGAATCCTCTATGGGGCTACACCTTC
TRBJ2-5	TRBV12-3/TRBV12-4	NA	TRBD1	CASRNRDREETQYF	TGTGCCAGCAGGAACAGGGACAGGGAAGAGACCCAGTACTTC
TRBJ1-6	TRBV20-1	few	NA	CSARDLPGADSPLHF	TGCAGTGCTAGAGATCTGCCCGGGGCGGATTCACCCCTCCACTTT
TRBJ1-1	TRBV12-5	many	NA	CASGLVLGRMNTEAFF	TGTGCTAGTGGTTTGGTACTGGGGCGCATGAACACTGAAGCTTTCTTT
TRBJ1-1	TRBV7-2	many	NA	CASRLMGTEAFF	TGTGCCAGCAGGTTAATGGGGACTGAAGCTTTCTTT
TRBJ1-2	TRBV19	many	TRBD1	CASKSQTNRDRVIGYTF	TGTGCCAGTAAGAGCCAGACGAACCGGGACAGGGTTATCGGCTACACCTTC
TRBJ2-1	TRBV20-1	few	NA	CSAPNLGSGYNEQFF	TGCAGTGCCCCGAACCTGGGGTCGGGCTACAATGAGCAGTTCTTC
TRBJ2-2	TRBV7-2	NA	TRBD2	CASSSGLGSGELFF	TGTGCCAGCAGCTCGGGACTAGGGTCCGGGGAGCTGTTTTTT
TRBJ1-1	TRBV2	many	NA	CASATTETNTEAFF	TGTGCCAGCGCCACAACTGAAACAAACACTGAAGCTTTCTTT
TRBJ2-1	TRBV20-1	few	TRBD2	CSARVSGGASYNEQFF	TGCAGTGCTAGAGTTAGCGGGGGGGCCTCCTACAATGAGCAGTTCTTC
TRBJ1-2	TRBV3-1	many	TRBD1	CASSPPTGGDYGYTF	TGTGCCAGCAGCCCACCCACAGGGGGCGACTATGGCTACACCTTC
TRBJ1-1	TRBV14	many	NA	CASSQDLFRDAEAFF	TGTGCCAGCAGCCAAGATCTTTTTAGGGACGCTGAAGCTTTCTTT
TRBJ2-7	TRBV20-1	NA	TRBD2	CSARAASGGYEQYF	TGCAGTGCTAGAGCGGCTAGCGGGGGGTACGAGCAGTACTTC
TRBJ2-3	TRBV10-3	many	TRBD1	CAIRGQGSGDTQYF	TGTGCCATCAGGGGACAGGGGTCCGGAGATACGCAGTATTTT
TRBJ1-1	TRBV6-2/TRBV6-3	many	NA	CASSLGRRAFF	TGTGCCAGCAGCCTCGGCCGCAGGGCTTTCTTT
TRBJ1-5	TRBV5-1	many	NA	CASSTGQPNQPQHF	TGCGCCAGCAGTACAGGGCAGCCGAATCAGCCCCAGCATTTT
TRBJ2-4	TRBV6-1	many	TRBD2	CASSRLAGGPVIQYF	TGTGCCAGCAGTCGGCTAGCGGGGGGGCCTGTCATTCAGTACTTC
TRBJ2-3	TRBV5-1	NA	TRBD2	CASRISGGTDTQYF	TGCGCCAGCCGCATTAGCGGGGGCACAGATACGCAGTATTTT
TRBJ2-7	TRBV19	many	TRBD2	CASSVLGTRAYEQYF	TGTGCCAGTAGTGTACTCGGGACTAGAGCTTACGAGCAGTACTTC
TRBJ1-5	TRBV28	many	NA	CASLEGGMGNQPQHF	TGTGCCAGCCTTGAGGGGGGCATGGGAAATCAGCCCCAGCATTTT
TRBJ2-2	TRBV7-2	many	NA	CASSLDQGTGELFF	TGTGCCAGCAGCTTAGACCAGGGGACCGGGGAGCTGTTTTTT
TRBJ2-1	TRBV25-1	many	NA	CASSRRGNVNNEQFF	TGTGCCAGCTCGAGACGGGGAAATGTAAACAATGAGCAGTTCTTC
TRBJ1-1	TRBV7-2	many	NA	CASSLQPNTEAFF	TGTGCCAGCAGCTTACAACCGAACACTGAAGCTTTCTTT
TRBJ1-5	TRBV20-1	many	NA	CSARRAGGDQPQHF	TGCAGTGCTAGGAGGGCAGGCGGCGATCAGCCCCAGCATTTT